The entry that follows covers one T cell receptor (beta chain) sequence. The target antigen is unknown. Clones were read by immunoSEQ multiplex PCR, and TCRdb kept only the in-frame ones, dropping some. The data show some 66,000 clones, about four fifths seen once. The data were taken from a study of OX40 agonist ivuxolimab in advanced cancers. Study-level findings and limits: CD8+ T cells averaged more expanded clones than CD4+. Antigen targets of the expanded peripheral T cells went undetermined.

V was shortened by 5 bases and J by 0 bases, with 11 bases between the two germline ends. This CDR3 comprises 15 residues. Looked up from germline, CDR1 is MDHEN and CDR2 is SYDVKM. This receptor was taken from an adult with an advanced solid tumor such as melanoma, head and neck, liver or kidney cancer. Sequences were derived from CD4+ or CD8+ T cells sorted from blood, sampled in a trial of the OX40 agonist ivuxolimab. This chain links TRBV28 with TRBJ1-3; no firm D call. The CDR3 coding sequence is TGTGCCAGCAGTGCTCCGGGCATCTCTGGAAACACCATATATTTT. It codes for CASSAPGISGNTIYF.